Below, one T cell receptor beta chain is given with its context. The target antigen is unknown. Repertoires were generated with immunoSEQ multiplex PCR, while TCRdb's copy carries only in-frame clones and drops some. The data contain around 45,000 clones, roughly 94% of them seen just once; the ten biggest clones take up around 1.9%. This entry belongs to a study of T cells in tuberculosis. Findings and limits, study-wide: Samples were chosen by availability of cryopreserved specimens.

At study entry, adolescents had tuberculin skin tests and IGRA screening. Each clinical donor contributed on average around 110,000 T cells from unsorted cryopreserved PBMC. Germline V lookup: CDR1 SGHVS, CDR2 FQNEAQ. The CDR3 totals 13 residues. V shed 8 bases and J shed 0 bases, with 11 bases lying between them. This receptor was identified in a donor aged 10-30 years with latent tuberculosis or without tuberculosis infection. Some clones in this sample may be carry-over from other donors' samples. The sequencing input was PBMCs. The chain couples TRBV7-8 to TRBJ2-7; weak D call: TRBD2 (5 bases). The CDR3: CASGWESSYEQYF. The DNA for the CDR3 is TGTGCCAGCGGGTGGGAGAGCTCCTACGAGCAGTACTTC.